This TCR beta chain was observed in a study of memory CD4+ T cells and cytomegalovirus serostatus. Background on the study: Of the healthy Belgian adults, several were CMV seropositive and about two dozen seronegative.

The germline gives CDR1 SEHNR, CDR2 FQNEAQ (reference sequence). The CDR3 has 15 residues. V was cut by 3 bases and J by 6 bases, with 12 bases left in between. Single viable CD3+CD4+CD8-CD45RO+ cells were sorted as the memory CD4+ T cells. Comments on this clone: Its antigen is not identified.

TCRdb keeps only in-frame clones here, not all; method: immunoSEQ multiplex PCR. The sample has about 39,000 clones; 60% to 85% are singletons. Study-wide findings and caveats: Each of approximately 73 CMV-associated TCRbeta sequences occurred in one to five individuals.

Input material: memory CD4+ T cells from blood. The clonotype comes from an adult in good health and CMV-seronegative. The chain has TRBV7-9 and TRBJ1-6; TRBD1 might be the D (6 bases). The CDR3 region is CASSFTTGTNSPLHF. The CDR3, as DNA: TGTGCCAGCAGCTTCACGACAGGAACTAATTCACCCCTCCACTTT.